This T cell receptor (beta chain) was sequenced during a study of graft-versus-host responses after intestinal transplantation. On the study more broadly: Each recipient received a multivisceral, liver-intestinal, or isolated intestinal graft.

Regarding this clone: The antigen is unknown.

Profiling relied on immunoSEQ multiplex PCR, and the TCRdb table lists in-frame clones only, not all of them. The table shows 100,000 or so clones, with about nine tenths occurring only once. CDR1 and CDR2 from the germline V gene are SGHAT and FQDESV (reference sequence). V lost 4 bases, J lost 2 bases, and 17 bases lay in between. The CDR3 covers 16 residues. Study-level findings and limits: Early post-transplant HvG declines showed an association with peak circulating GvH clone levels.

The chain joins TRBV11-1 to TRBJ2-5, with a weak D call TRBD2 (5 bases). The sample was unstimulated CD4+ T cells sorted from spleen or lymph node cells, taken before transplant. This TCR was sampled from a human donor who was the organ donor for an intestinal transplant. CDR3 amino acids: CASSYGWGEIQETQYF. CDR3 DNA: TGTGCCAGCAGCTATGGTTGGGGAGAGATTCAAGAGACCCAGTACTTC.